The 5 T cell receptor beta chains in this list originate from one sample, sequenced in a study of monozygotic twins with inflammatory bowel disease. TCRdb derives one entry per CDR3 protein from the 5' RACE reads, leaving out DNA. Its listing shows approximately 330,000 distinct CDR3 sequences. The sequenced sample was blood. Receptor source: a human donor with ulcerative colitis or Crohn's disease, or a healthy co-twin of an affected twin (not recorded which).

The chain employs TRBV7-2 and TRBJ2-2; TCRdb selects TRBD1, and the lack of DNA leaves this call unchecked. The CDR3 extends over 17 amino acids. In germline, CDR1 is SGHTA, CDR2 FQGNSA. The CDR3: CASSFRGSTGNTGELFF.

The chain joins TRBV5-4 to TRBJ2-6; TCRdb's D call, TRBD1, is unchecked because there is no DNA. The CDR3 is 16 residues long. Germline CDR1 SGHNT, CDR2 YYREEE (reference sequence). The CDR3 is CASSRDQGPGANVLTF. The full variable domain, in which reference TRBV5-4 and TRBJ2-6 provide the parts outside the CDR3, is ETGVTQSPTHLIKTRGQQVTLRCSSQSGHNTVSWYQQALGQGPQFIFQYYREEENGRGNFPPRFSGLQFPNYSSELNVNALELDDSALYLCASSRDQGPGANVLTFGAGSRLTVL.

The chain recombines TRBV4-1 with TRBJ1-1. The CDR3 is 17 residues long. From germline, CDR1 is MGHRA and CDR2 YSYEKL. The CDR3 is CASSQDGSTMMNTEAFF.

The rearrangement links TRBV20-1 to TRBJ1-4; without DNA, the TCRdb call of TRBD1 cannot be checked. Germline assignment: CDR1 DFQATT and CDR2 SNEGSKA (reference sequence). The length of the CDR3 is 13 residues. CDR3 in amino acids: CSASLPGGEKLFF.

The chain uses TRBV5-1 and TRBJ2-7; the TRBD1 assignment by TCRdb is unverifiable without DNA. The CDR3 extends over 15 amino acids. The V gene's germline CDR1 is SGHRS and CDR2 YFSETQ. The CDR3: CASSPHRTGFYEQYF.